What follows is one T cell receptor beta chain and its context. Its cognate antigen has yet to be identified. The input lacks base qualities; no much larger clone sits a single base away. Sequenced on an Illumina HiSeq 2000. TCR beta chain libraries were generated through multiplex PCR amplification. The amplified TCR beta chain products were analyzed by high-throughput sequencing. The raw public data were reprocessed by TCRdb itself: fastp quality trimming at Q25, MiXCR clonotype calling, in-frame beta chains only. Identical CDR3 protein sequences are pooled into one entry, listed with their most common genes and DNA. A total of about 12,000 distinct CDR3 sequences appear in this sample, 60% to 75% of them only once. About two fifths of the sample goes to the ten largest clones. Adjacent samples were composed of nontumor breast tissue surrounding the tumor. V ends up 8 bases short and J 0 bases short, with an unmatched junction base count of 12. The CDR3 spans 16 residues, from the cysteine through the phenylalanine. CDR3 DNA only is kept here, 48 bases in frame from base 1. CDR1 SGHTA and CDR2 FQGNSA were looked up in the germline V gene.

This sample was included in a study of breast tumors, draining lymph nodes, adjacent tissues (TCRdb year 2016). Background on the whole study: TCR beta repertoires were compared across tumor, adjacent nontumor tissue and axillary lymph nodes obtained from breast cancer patients. In human breast cancer, the study set out to assess how tumor, surrounding tissue and draining lymph node repertoires relate to one another and whether T cells might be exchanged between them.

Overall study outcomes, separate from this receptor: Rather than being directly demonstrated, the conclusion that tumor T cells originate in lymph nodes was presented as consistent with a hypothesis. Tumor and nontumor tissue repertoires were significantly more similar in luminal-like than in basal-like breast cancer. Tumor T-cell repertoires showed less diversity than lymph node repertoires and more diversity than nontumor tissue repertoires, and tumor T-cell repertoires showed preferential V and J gene usage. The data were considered consistent with most tumor T cells being derived from the lymph node and subsequently expanding within tumor tissue.

The sample consisted of tumor-adjacent breast tissue. The TCR comes from a female donor with breast cancer. Some clones in this sample may be carry-over from other donors' samples. This sequence uses TRBV7-2 and TRBJ2-7; 8 junctional bases match TRBD2. The nucleotides are TGTGCCAGCGGCCGGTCAGGAAGCGGGAGCTCCTACGAGCAGTACTTC. The resulting protein is CASGRSGSGSSYEQYF.